The 27 T cell receptor beta chains in this list originate from one sample, sequenced in a study of T cell repertoires in cytomegalovirus infection. TCRdb reanalysed the reads using MiXCR and keeps one entry per CDR3 protein. This table holds hundreds of thousands of distinct CDR3 sequences, roughly a third found once. For these receptors, no antigen is known. The sample consisted of cultured CD8+ T cells from PBMCs, taken from culture after CMV antigen stimulation. All receptors come from a human donor in good health (CMV status not recorded). Some clones in this sample may be carry-over from other donors' samples.

This clonotype has just a few counts. The chain recombines TRBV24-1 with TRBJ1-5; no clear D gene. Trimming removed 4 bases at V and 3 bases at J, with 15 bases between. CDR3 length equals 16 residues. Germline V gene data show CDR1 as KGHDR and CDR2 as SFDVKD. Written as DNA, the CDR3 is TGTGCCACCAGTGACGGTGGAGGGCCACTCAATCAGCCCCAGCATTTT. This encodes CATSDGGGPLNQPQHF.

This chain joins TRBV10-2 and TRBJ2-7, with TRBD1 matching over 9 bases. This CDR3 contains 14 residues. CDR1 and CDR2 (germline): WSHSY, SAAADI. Trimming removed 3 bases from V and 3 bases from J; junction bases left unmatched: 3. The chain's CDR3 is CASSDPDRGYEQYV. CDR3 sequence (DNA): TGCGCCAGCAGTGACCCGGACAGGGGCTACGAGCAGTACGTC.

This clonotype has more than one count but fewer than ten. This sequence joins TRBV15 and TRBJ2-3; 9 nucleotides match TRBD2. The CDR3 length is 18 residues. Germline trimming cut 3 bases from V and 0 bases from J; bases unmatched to any gene: 10. Germline-derived CDR1 and CDR2 are LNHNV and YYDKDF (reference sequence). For the CDR3, the DNA is TGTGCCACCAGCAGCTCACCCGGGACTAGCTCTAGCACAGATACGCAGTATTTT. Its protein product is CATSSSPGTSSSTDTQYF.

This clonotype was seen more than once but under ten times. J is TRBJ1-2 and V is TRBV7-8; TRBD1 aligns across 8 bases. V lost 5 bases and J lost 8; bases outside the gene matches: 10. The CDR3 runs to 14 residues. Per the germline V gene, CDR1 is SGHVS and CDR2 is FQNEAQ. Here the CDR3 reads CASSLRQGPRGYTF. CDR3 coding DNA: TGTGCCAGCAGCCTCCGACAGGGGCCCCGGGGCTACACCTTC.

In this sample, this clonotype turned up a few times. A much larger clone lies a single base off, so this may be a read error. The CDR3 region is CTSSLTRGGADTQYF. CDR3 sequence (DNA): TGTACCAGCAGCTTAACGCGGGGGGGCGCAGATACGCAGTATTTT. This chain links TRBV7-2 with TRBJ2-3; the match to TRBD2 covers 9 bases. V shed 2 bases, J shed 4 bases, and the junction held 4 bases outside the gene matches. Germline V gene lookup returns CDR1 SGHTA and CDR2 FQGNSA. The CDR3 totals 15 residues.

The chain combines TRBV5-1 with TRBJ1-2; D not resolved. The CDR3 covers 14 residues. V shed 1 base and J shed 8 bases, with 15 bases lying between them. Germline V lookup: CDR1 SGHRS, CDR2 YFSETQ. CDR3 protein: CASSLRRRRKGYTF. CDR3 nucleotide sequence: TGCGCCAGCAGCTTGAGGCGGCGAAGAAAGGGCTACACCTTC.

The genes are TRBV7-9 and TRBJ2-7; 8 nucleotides agree with TRBD2. The CDR3 is 14 amino acids. The V gene end was trimmed by 5 bases and the J gene end by 3 bases; junction bases not matched to a gene: 6. Germline V gives CDR1 SEHNR, CDR2 FQNEAQ (reference sequence). The chain's CDR3 is CASSGRGALYEQYF. CDR3 nucleotides: TGTGCCAGCAGCGGGCGGGGGGCCCTCTACGAGCAGTACTTC.

V and J are TRBV6-6 and TRBJ1-3; D remains unclear. The CDR3 is 12 residues long. V dropped 2 bases and J dropped 5 bases, with 4 bases sitting between them. The germline CDR1 and CDR2 sequences are MNHNY and SVGAGI (reference sequence). The CDR3: CASSYDRNTIYF. CDR3 sequence (DNA): TGTGCCAGCAGTTACGACAGAAACACCATATATTTT.

This chain links TRBV2 with TRBJ2-1; TRBD2 matches 11 bases. Germline CDR1 and CDR2: SNHLY and FYNNEI. Trimming removed 6 bases from V and 8 bases from J; junction bases left unmatched: 12. This CDR3 region has 16 residues. The CDR3 region has the DNA TGTGCCAGCAGGGCAACGACTAGCGGGGATTGGTATGAGCAGTTCTTC. The encoded protein is CASRATTSGDWYEQFF.

The chain has TRBV11-2 and TRBJ2-5; the D is unclear. This CDR3 has 13 residues. Trimming pared 5 bases from V and 0 bases from J, leaving 7 bases between. Germline assignment: CDR1 SGHAT and CDR2 FQNNGV. The CDR3 nucleotides read TGTGCCAGCAGCCAGACTTACCAAGAGACCCAGTACTTC. Protein product: CASSQTYQETQYF. Combining the CDR3 with reference TRBV11-2 and TRBJ2-5 gives the whole variable domain EAGVAQSPRYKIIEKRQSVAFWCNPISGHATLYWYQQILGQGPKLLIQFQNNGVVDDSQLPKDRFSAERLKGVDSTLKIQPAKLEDSAVYLCASSQTYQETQYFGPGTRLLVL.

In this sample, this clonotype turned up a few times. This chain uses TRBV19 with TRBJ2-7, with TRBD1 identical over 9 bases. There are 17 residues in the CDR3. The trim removed 5 bases at V and 3 bases at J, leaving 14 bases unmatched. Germline CDR1 reads LNHDA; CDR2 reads SQIVND (reference sequence). CDR3: CASSPFSTGQGFYEQYF. The CDR3 DNA sequence: TGTGCCAGTAGTCCATTCTCCACGGGACAGGGATTCTACGAGCAGTACTTC.

This clonotype showed up just a few times. The chain links TRBV19 to TRBJ1-1, with no clear D. V was shortened by 5 bases and J by 7 bases, with 20 bases between the two germline ends. This CDR3 is built from 15 residues. In germline, CDR1 is LNHDA, CDR2 SQIVND (reference sequence). The CDR3: CASSLNPAGTLEAFF. The CDR3 DNA reads as TGTGCCAGTAGTTTAAATCCAGCAGGCACCCTTGAAGCTTTCTTT.

This clonotype has only a few counts. The chain is built from TRBV12-3 or TRBV12-4 and TRBJ2-7, with TRBD1 matching over 7 bases. The CDR3 consists of 12 residues. The V segment lost 6 bases and the J segment 6 bases; nucleotides outside the gene matches: 5. The CDR3 protein is CASSLTGTEQYV. The CDR3 nucleotides read TGTGCCAGCAGCTTGACAGGGACCGAGCAGTACGTC.

The chain carries TRBV29-1 and TRBJ2-1, with unresolved D. In germline, CDR1 is SQVTM, CDR2 ANQGSEA. Trimming cost V 0 bases and J 5 bases, with 8 bases left between them. The CDR3 has 13 residues. This CDR3 is CSVEDGMDNEQFF. The DNA for the CDR3 is TGCAGCGTTGAAGATGGTATGGACAATGAGCAGTTCTTC.

The sample holds a few counts of this clonotype. The chain combines TRBV15 with TRBJ1-5, with a tentative D call TRBD1 (5 bases). Trimming took 3 bases from V and 6 from J, leaving 18 bases between them. Per germline, CDR1 LNHNV and CDR2 YYDKDF (reference sequence). CDR3 length: 16 residues. CDR3 region: CATSSTEGAGGQPQHF. In nucleotides, the CDR3 is TGTGCCACCAGCAGCACTGAAGGAGCCGGGGGTCAGCCCCAGCATTTT.

V gene TRBV5-6 combines with J gene TRBJ1-1; no clear D gene. This CDR3 has 14 residues. Deletions cut 4 bases from V and 4 bases from J, with 14 bases between. Germline lookup yields CDR1 SGHDT and CDR2 YYEEEE. The CDR3 protein is CASSPVEYSTEAFF. The DNA of the CDR3 is TGTGCCAGCAGCCCCGTGGAGTATAGCACTGAAGCTTTCTTT.

This clonotype has at least ten counts. This sequence joins TRBV6-5 and TRBJ2-7, with D perhaps TRBD2 (6 bases). The germline V gene has CDR1 MNHEY and CDR2 SVGAGI. The length of the CDR3 is 13 residues. Trimming left V 2 bases short and J 2 bases short, with 7 bases between. CDR3 sequence: CASSYGEAYEQYV. DNA of the CDR3: TGTGCCAGCAGTTACGGGGAGGCCTACGAGCAGTACGTC.

This clonotype was seen a handful of times. V usage is TRBV6-6 and J usage is TRBJ2-1; D is tentatively TRBD1 or TRBD2 (5 bases each). V was clipped by 6 bases and J by 0 bases, with 12 bases between them. The CDR3 runs to 15 residues. The germline V gene encodes CDR1 MNHNY and CDR2 SVGAGI (reference sequence). CDR3: CASRGELPSYNEQFF. In DNA, the CDR3 is TGTGCCAGCAGGGGGGAGCTTCCCTCCTACAATGAGCAGTTCTTC.

This rearrangement joins TRBV5-6 to TRBJ2-5, with TRBD1 identical over 8 bases. J lost 2 bases, V lost 3 bases, and 6 bases had no gene match. Germline CDR1 is SGHDT and CDR2 is YYEEEE. The CDR3 runs to 15 residues. CDR3 DNA sequence: TGTGCCAGCAGCTACGGGACAGGCCCTCAAGAGACCCAGTACTTC. Translation: CASSYGTGPQETQYF.

In DNA, the CDR3 is TGTGCCAGCAGTTCCCCTCGCCTCGGACAGGTCTTTAGCAATCAGCCCCAGCATTTT. Its translation is CASSSPRLGQVFSNQPQHF. The chain is built from TRBV28 and TRBJ1-5; 7 positions match TRBD1. The junction had 15 bases not matched to a gene; V was cut back by 4 bases and J by 0 bases. CDR3 length: 19 amino acids. Germline V gene data show CDR1 as MDHEN and CDR2 as SYDVKM. Supplemented by reference TRBV28 and TRBJ1-5, the full variable domain reads DVKVTQSSRYLVKRTGEKVFLECVQDMDHENMFWYRQDPGLGLRLIYFSYDVKMKEKGDIPEGYSVSREKKERFSLILESASTNQTSMYLCASSSPRLGQVFSNQPQHFGDGTRLSIL.

J is TRBJ1-1 and V is TRBV29-1; 10 nucleotides match TRBD1. The germline V gene encodes CDR1 SQVTM and CDR2 ANQGSEA. This CDR3 has 13 residues. With 7 bases clipped from V and 6 bases from J, the junction kept 8 bases outside the gene matches. DNA of the CDR3: TGCAGCGCTCGGACAGGGGGACCCGCTGAAGCTTTCTTT. Protein product: CSARTGGPAEAFF.

The chain recombines TRBV6-5 with TRBJ2-5, with D tentatively TRBD1 (6 bases). This CDR3 spans 14 amino acids. Germline V gene lookup returns CDR1 MNHEY and CDR2 SVGAGI. With 10 bases removed from V and 0 bases from J, the gap between germline ends came to 15 bases. The CDR3: CATRGYGYQETQYF. DNA of the CDR3: TGTGCCACCAGGGGTTACGGCTACCAAGAGACCCAGTACTTC.

This clonotype was counted a few times. This sequence joins TRBV6-6 and TRBJ1-2; D is unclear. Germline V gene data show CDR1 as MNHNY and CDR2 as SVGAGI (reference sequence). V lost 5 bases and J 0 bases, leaving 13 bases between the germline ends. This CDR3 has 15 amino acids. The CDR3 DNA sequence: TGTGCCAGCAGTGTTTTGCAGGTTGCTAACTATGGCTACACCTTC. This gives the protein CASSVLQVANYGYTF.

In this sample, this clonotype turned up a few times. This chain connects TRBV6-2 or TRBV6-3 to TRBJ1-1; D uncertain. Germline CDR1 and CDR2: MNHEY and SVGEGT. The CDR3 is made up of 15 amino acids. Trimming left V 6 bases short and J 1 base short, with 15 bases between. The CDR3, as DNA: TGTGCCAGCAGCCCTAGGGCGGGGAAGAACACTGAAGCTTTCTTT. It codes for CASSPRAGKNTEAFF.

The J gene is TRBJ1-4, the V gene TRBV27; the D gene is possibly TRBD1 (5 bases). The germline V and J ends were trimmed by 2 bases and 7 bases, with 11 bases remaining between them. Germline CDR1 reads MNHEY; CDR2 reads SMNVEV (reference sequence). CDR3 size: 14 residues. CDR3 sequence (DNA): TGTGCCAGCAGTTTAGGGTTTCAGGGTGAAAAACTGTTTTTT. This translates into CASSLGFQGEKLFF. The whole variable domain, filled in from reference TRBV27 and TRBJ1-4, reads EAQVTQNPRYLITVTGKKLTVTCSQNMNHEYMSWYRQDPGLGLRQIYYSMNVEVTDKGDVPEGYKVSRKEKRNFPLILESPSPNQTSLYFCASSLGFQGEKLFFGSGTQLSVL.

The chain carries TRBV7-9 and TRBJ2-5, with 15 bases fitting TRBD2. The CDR3 contains 17 residues. V lost 1 base and J lost 2; bases outside the gene matches: 2. Germline CDR1 reads SEHNR; CDR2 reads FQNEAQ (reference sequence). The CDR3 nucleotides read TGTGCCAGCAGCTTAGGGGGACTAGCGGGGGGTCAAGAGACCCAGTACTTC. Translating it yields CASSLGGLAGGQETQYF.

This clonotype has at least ten counts. Here the CDR3 DNA reads TGTGCCAGCAGTTTAAGGACAGGGAGGAATGAAAAACTGTTTTTT. It is translated as CASSLRTGRNEKLFF. The rearrangement links TRBV12-3 or TRBV12-4 to TRBJ1-4; 8 bases align to TRBD1. After removal of 2 bases from V and 5 bases from J, the junction contained 4 bases not matched to a gene. The CDR3 is 15 residues long.